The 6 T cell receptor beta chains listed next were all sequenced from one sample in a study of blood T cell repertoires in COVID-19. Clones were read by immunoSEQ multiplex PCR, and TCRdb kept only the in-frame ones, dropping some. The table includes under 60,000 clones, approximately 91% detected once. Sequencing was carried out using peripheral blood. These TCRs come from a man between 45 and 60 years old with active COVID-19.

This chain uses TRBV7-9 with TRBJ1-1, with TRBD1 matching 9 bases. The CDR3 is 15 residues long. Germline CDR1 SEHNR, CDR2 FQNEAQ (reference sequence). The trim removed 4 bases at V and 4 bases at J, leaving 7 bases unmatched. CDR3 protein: CASSWGTGWITEAFF. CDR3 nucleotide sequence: TGTGCCAGCAGCTGGGGGACAGGGTGGATCACTGAAGCTTTCTTT.

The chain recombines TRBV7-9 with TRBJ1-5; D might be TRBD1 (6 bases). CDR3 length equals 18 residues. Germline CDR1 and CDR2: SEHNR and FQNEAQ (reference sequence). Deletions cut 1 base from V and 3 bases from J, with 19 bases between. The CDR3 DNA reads TGTGCCAGCAGCTTAGAGAGGCCCGGGACACGGGACAATCAGCCCCAGCATTTT. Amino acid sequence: CASSLERPGTRDNQPQHF.

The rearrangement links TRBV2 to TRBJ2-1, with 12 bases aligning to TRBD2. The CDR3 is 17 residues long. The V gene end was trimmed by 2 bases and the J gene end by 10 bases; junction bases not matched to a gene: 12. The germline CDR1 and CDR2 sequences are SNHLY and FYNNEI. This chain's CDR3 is CASSELGLAGPGGEQFF. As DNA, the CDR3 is TGTGCCAGCAGTGAATTGGGACTAGCGGGCCCCGGGGGAGAGCAGTTCTTC.

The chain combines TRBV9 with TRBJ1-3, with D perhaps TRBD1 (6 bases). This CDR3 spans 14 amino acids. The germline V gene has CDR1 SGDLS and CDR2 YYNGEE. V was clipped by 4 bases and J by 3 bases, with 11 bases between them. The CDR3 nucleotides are TGTGCCAGCAGCACAGGGACCGTTGGAAACACCATATATTTT. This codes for CASSTGTVGNTIYF. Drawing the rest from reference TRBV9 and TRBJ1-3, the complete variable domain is DSGVTQTPKHLITATGQRVTLRCSPRSGDLSVYWYQQSLDQGLQFLIQYYNGEERAKGNILERFSAQQFPDLHSELNLSSLELGDSALYFCASSTGTVGNTIYFGEGSWLTVV.

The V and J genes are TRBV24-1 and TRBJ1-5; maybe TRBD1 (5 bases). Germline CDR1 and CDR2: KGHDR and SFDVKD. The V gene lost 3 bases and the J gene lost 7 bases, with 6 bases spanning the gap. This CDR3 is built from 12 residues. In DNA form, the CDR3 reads TGTGCCACCAGTGATGGGGGGCAGCCCCAGCATTTT. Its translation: CATSDGGQPQHF.

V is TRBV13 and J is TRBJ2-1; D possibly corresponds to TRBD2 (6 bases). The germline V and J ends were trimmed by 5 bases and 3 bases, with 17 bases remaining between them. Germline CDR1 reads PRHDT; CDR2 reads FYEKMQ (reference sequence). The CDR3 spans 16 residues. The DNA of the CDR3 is TGTGCCAGCAGCCAGACGGGGGTAGGATACTACAATGAGCAGTTCTTC. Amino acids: CASSQTGVGYYNEQFF.